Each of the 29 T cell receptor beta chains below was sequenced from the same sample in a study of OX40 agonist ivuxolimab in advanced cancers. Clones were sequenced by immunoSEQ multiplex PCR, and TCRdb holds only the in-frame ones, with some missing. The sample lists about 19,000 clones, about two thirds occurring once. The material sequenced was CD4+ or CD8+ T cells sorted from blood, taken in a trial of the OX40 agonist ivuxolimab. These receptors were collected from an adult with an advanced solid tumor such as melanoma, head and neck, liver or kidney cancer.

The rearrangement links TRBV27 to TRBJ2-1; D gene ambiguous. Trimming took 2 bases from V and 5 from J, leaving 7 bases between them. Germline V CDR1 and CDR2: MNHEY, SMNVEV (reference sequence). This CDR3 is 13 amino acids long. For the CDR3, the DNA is TGTGCCAGCAGTTTAGGCTCGGACAATGAGCAGTTCTTC. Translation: CASSLGSDNEQFF.

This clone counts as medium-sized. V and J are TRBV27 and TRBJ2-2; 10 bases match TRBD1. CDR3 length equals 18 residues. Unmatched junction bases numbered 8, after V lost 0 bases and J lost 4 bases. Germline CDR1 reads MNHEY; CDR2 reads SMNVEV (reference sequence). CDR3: CASSLSFGDRGVTGELFF. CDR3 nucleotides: TGTGCCAGCAGTTTATCGTTTGGGGACAGGGGAGTCACCGGGGAGCTGTTTTTT.

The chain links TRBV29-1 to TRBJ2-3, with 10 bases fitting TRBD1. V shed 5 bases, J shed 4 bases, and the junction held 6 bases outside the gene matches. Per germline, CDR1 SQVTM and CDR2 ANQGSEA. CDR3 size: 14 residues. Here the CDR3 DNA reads TGCAGCGTTTTGGGACAGGGGTTGGCAGATACGCAGTATTTT. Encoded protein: CSVLGQGLADTQYF.

The CDR3 loop is CASSQELTGLSYEQYF. CDR3 in DNA: TGCGCCAGCAGCCAAGAGCTGACAGGACTCTCCTACGAGCAGTACTTC. The rearrangement joins TRBV4-1 to TRBJ2-7; weak D call: TRBD1 (6 bases). In germline, CDR1 is MGHRA, CDR2 YSYEKL. This CDR3 has 16 amino acids. Trimming took off 0 bases at V and 0 bases at J, with 12 bases between the two ends.

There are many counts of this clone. CDR3 DNA: TGTGCCAGCAGTGTCGAGGGAGGTTCTAATTCACCCCTCCACTTT. Residues: CASSVEGGSNSPLHF. V gene TRBV6-4 combines with J gene TRBJ1-6; no reliable D call. Trimming cost V 4 bases and J 6 bases, with 13 bases left between them. The V gene's germline CDR1 is MRHNA and CDR2 SNTAGT. CDR3 length: 15 amino acids.

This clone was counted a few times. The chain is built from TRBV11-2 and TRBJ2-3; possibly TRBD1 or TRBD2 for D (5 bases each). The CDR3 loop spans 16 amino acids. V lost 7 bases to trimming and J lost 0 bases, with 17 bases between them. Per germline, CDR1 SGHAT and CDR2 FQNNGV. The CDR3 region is CASTPKMGPSTDTQYF. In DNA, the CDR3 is TGTGCCAGCACCCCTAAGATGGGACCAAGCACAGATACGCAGTATTTT. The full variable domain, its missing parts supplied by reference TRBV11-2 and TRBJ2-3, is EAGVAQSPRYKIIEKRQSVAFWCNPISGHATLYWYQQILGQGPKLLIQFQNNGVVDDSQLPKDRFSAERLKGVDSTLKIQPAKLEDSAVYLCASTPKMGPSTDTQYFGPGTRLTVL.

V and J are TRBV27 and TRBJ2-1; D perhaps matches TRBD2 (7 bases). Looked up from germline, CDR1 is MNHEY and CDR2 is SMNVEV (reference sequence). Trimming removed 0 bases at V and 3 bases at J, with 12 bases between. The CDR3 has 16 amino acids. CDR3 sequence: CASSLSRGGGYNEQFF. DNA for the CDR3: TGTGCCAGCAGTTTATCGAGAGGGGGGGGCTACAATGAGCAGTTCTTC.

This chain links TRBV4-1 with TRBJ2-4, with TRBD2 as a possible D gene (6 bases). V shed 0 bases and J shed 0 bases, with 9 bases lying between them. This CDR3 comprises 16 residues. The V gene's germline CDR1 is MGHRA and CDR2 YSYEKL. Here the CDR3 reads CASSQDHGGAKNIQYF. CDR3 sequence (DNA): TGCGCCAGCAGCCAAGATCACGGGGGAGCCAAAAACATTCAGTACTTC.

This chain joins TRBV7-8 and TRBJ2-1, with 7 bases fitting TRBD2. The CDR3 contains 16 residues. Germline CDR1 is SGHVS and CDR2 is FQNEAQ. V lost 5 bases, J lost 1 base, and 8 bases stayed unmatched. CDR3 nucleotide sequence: TGTGCCAGCAGCGCAGGGACTACTCGATCCTACAATGAGCAGTTCTTC. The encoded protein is CASSAGTTRSYNEQFF.

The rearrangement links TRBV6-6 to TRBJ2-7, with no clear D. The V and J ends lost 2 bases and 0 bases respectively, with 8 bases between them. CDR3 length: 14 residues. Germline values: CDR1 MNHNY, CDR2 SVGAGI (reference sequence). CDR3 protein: CASSYPVSSYEQYF. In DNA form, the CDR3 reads TGTGCCAGCAGTTACCCAGTTTCCTCCTACGAGCAGTACTTC.

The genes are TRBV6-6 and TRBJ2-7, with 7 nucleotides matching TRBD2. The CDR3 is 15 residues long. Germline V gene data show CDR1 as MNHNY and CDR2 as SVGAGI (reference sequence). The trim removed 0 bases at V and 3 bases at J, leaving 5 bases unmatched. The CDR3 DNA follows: TGTGCCAGCAGTTACTCTCGGGGGGAAAGCTACGAGCAGTACTTC. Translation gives CASSYSRGESYEQYF.

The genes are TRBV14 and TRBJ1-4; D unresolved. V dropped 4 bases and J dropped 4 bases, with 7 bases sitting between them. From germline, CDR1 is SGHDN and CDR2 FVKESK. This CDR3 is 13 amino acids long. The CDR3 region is CASSPTGNEKLFF. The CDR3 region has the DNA TGTGCCAGCAGCCCGACGGGTAATGAAAAACTGTTTTTT.

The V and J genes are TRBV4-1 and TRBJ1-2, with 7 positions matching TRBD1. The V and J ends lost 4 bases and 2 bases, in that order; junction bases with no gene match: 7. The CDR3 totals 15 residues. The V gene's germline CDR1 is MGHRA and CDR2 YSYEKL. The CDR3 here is CASSLHTGDNYGYTF. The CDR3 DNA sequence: TGCGCCAGCAGCCTTCACACAGGGGACAACTATGGCTACACCTTC.

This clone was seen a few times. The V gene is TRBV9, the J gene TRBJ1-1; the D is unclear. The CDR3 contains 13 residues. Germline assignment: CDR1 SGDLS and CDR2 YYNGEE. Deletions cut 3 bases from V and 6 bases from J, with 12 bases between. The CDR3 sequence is CASSAGPSSEAFF. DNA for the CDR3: TGTGCCAGCAGCGCAGGACCCTCCTCTGAAGCTTTCTTT.

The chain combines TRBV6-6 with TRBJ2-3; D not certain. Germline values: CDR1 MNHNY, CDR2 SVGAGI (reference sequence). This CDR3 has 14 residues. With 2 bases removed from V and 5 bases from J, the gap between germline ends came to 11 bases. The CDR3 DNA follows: TGTGCCAGCAGTTACGTAGGGTGGGGAGATACGCAGTATTTT. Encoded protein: CASSYVGWGDTQYF.

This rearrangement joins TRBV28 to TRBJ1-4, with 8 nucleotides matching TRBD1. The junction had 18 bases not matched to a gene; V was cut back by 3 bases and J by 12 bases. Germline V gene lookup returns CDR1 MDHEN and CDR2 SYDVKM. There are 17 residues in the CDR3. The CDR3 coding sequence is TGTGCCAGCAGTTTCACCATCGGGACAGGTCTAAGGGACGAACTGTTTTTT. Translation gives CASSFTIGTGLRDELFF.

The CDR3 sequence is CASSHNQRNEQFF. The CDR3 nucleotides are TGTGCCAGCAGTCACAACCAGAGGAATGAGCAGTTCTTC. This chain connects TRBV6-4 to TRBJ2-1; D is ambiguous. CDR3 size: 13 residues. CDR1 is MRHNA, CDR2 SNTAGT, per germline. V lost 5 bases and J 7 bases, leaving 12 bases between the germline ends.

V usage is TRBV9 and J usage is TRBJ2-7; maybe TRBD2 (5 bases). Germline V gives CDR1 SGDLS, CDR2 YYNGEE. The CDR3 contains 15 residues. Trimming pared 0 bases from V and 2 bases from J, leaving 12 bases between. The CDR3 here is CASSVAAGDTYEQYF. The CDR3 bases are TGTGCCAGCAGCGTAGCGGCCGGGGATACCTACGAGCAGTACTTC.

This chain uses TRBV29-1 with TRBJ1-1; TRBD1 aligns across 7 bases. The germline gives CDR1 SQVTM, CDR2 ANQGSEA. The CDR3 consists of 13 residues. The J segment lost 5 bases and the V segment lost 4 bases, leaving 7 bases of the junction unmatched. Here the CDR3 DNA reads TGCAGCGTTGTGCCCAGGGGGGGGACTGAAGCTTTCTTT. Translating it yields CSVVPRGGTEAFF.

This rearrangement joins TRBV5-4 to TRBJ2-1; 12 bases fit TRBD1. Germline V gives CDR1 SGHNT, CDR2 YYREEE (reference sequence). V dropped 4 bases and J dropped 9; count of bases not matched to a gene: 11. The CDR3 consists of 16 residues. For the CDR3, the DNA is TGTGCCAGCAGCACGGGACAGGGGGCGAGGTCAGGTGAGCAGTTCTTC. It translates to CASSTGQGARSGEQFF.

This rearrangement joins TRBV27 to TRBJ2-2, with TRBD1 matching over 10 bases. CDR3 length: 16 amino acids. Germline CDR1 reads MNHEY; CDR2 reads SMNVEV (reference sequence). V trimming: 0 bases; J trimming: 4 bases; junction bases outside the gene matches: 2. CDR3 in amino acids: CASSLSGQGPTGELFF. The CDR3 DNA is TGTGCCAGCAGTTTATCGGGACAGGGGCCCACCGGGGAGCTGTTTTTT.

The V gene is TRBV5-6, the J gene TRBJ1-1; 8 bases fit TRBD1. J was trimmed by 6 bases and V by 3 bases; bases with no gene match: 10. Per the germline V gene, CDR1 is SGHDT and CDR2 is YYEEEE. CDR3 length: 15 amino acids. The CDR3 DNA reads TGTGCCAGCAGCTCCTATAGCGACAGGGGACCTGAAGCTTTCTTT. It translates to CASSSYSDRGPEAFF.

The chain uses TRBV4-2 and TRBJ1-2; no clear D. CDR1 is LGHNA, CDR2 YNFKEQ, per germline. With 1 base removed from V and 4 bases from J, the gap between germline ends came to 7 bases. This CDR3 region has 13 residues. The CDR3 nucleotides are TGTGCCAGCAGCCAAGGGACGGTCTATGGCTACACCTTC. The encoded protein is CASSQGTVYGYTF.

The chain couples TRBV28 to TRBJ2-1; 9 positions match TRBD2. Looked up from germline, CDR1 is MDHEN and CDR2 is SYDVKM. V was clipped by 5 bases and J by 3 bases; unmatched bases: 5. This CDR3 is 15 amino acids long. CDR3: CASSPSGNVYNEQFF. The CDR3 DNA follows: TGTGCCAGCAGTCCTAGCGGGAACGTCTACAATGAGCAGTTCTTC. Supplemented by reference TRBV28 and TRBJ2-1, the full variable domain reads DVKVTQSSRYLVKRTGEKVFLECVQDMDHENMFWYRQDPGLGLRLIYFSYDVKMKEKGDIPEGYSVSREKKERFSLILESASTNQTSMYLCASSPSGNVYNEQFFGPGTRLTVL.

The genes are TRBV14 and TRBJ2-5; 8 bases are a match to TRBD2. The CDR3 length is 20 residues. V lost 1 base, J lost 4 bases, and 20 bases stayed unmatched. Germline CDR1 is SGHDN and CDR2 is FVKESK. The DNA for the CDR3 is TGTGCCAGCAGCCAAGCGACGTCAGCGCGGGAGGTGTGGGTGAGAGAGACCCAGTACTTC. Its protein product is CASSQATSAREVWVRETQYF. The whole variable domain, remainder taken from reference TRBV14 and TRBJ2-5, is EAGVTQFPSHSVIEKGQTVTLRCDPISGHDNLYWYRRVMGKEIKFLLHFVKESKQDESGMPNNRFLAERTGGTYSTLKVQPAELEDSGVYFCASSQATSAREVWVRETQYFGPGTRLLVL.

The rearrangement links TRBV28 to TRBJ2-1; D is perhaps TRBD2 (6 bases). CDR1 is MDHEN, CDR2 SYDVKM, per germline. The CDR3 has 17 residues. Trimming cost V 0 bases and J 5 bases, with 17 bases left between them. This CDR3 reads CASSLWPSGSNDNEQFF. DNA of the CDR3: TGTGCCAGCAGTTTATGGCCCTCCGGGAGTAACGACAATGAGCAGTTCTTC.

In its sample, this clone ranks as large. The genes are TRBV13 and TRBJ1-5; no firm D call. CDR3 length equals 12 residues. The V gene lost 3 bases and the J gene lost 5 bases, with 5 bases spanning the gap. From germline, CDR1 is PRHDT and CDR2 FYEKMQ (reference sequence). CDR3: CASSLLDQPQHF. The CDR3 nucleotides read TGTGCCAGCAGCTTGCTAGATCAGCCCCAGCATTTT.

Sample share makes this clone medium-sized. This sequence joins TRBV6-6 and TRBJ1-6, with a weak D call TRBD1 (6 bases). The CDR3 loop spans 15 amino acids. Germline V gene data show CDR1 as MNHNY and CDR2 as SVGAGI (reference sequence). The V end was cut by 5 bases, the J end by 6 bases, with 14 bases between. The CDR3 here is CASSALGQTNSPLHF. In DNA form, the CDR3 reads TGTGCCAGCAGTGCTCTGGGACAAACTAATTCACCCCTCCACTTT.

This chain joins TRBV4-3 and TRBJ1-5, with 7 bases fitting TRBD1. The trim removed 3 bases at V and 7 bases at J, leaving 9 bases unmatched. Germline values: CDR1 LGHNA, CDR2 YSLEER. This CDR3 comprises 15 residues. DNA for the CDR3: TGCGCCAGCAGCCAGCTGACAGGGAACGGACAGCCCCAGCATTTT. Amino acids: CASSQLTGNGQPQHF.